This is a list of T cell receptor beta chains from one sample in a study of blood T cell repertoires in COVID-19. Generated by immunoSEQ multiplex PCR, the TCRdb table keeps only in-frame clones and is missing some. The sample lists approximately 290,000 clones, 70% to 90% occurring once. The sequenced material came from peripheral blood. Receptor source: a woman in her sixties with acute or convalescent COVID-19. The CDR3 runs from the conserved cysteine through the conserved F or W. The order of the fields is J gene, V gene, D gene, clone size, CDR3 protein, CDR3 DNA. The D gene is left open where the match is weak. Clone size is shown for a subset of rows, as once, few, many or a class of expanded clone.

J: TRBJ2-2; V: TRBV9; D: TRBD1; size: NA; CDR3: CASSFRTGSLTGELFF; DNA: TGTGCCAGCAGCTTTCGGACAGGGAGTTTAACCGGGGAGCTGTTTTTT
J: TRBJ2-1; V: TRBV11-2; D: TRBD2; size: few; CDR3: CASSLEPTSGRAEQFF; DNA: TGTGCCAGCAGCTTAGAGCCAACTAGCGGGAGGGCTGAGCAGTTCTTC
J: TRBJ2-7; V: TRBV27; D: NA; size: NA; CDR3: CASSLTEGNVGYEQYF; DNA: TGTGCCAGCAGTTTAACCGAGGGTAACGTTGGGTACGAGCAGTACTTC
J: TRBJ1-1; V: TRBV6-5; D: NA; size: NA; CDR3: CASSNGVGTEAFF; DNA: TGTGCCAGCAGTAACGGGGTCGGCACTGAAGCTTTCTTT
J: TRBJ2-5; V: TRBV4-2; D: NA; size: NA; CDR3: CASSQASSPEETQYF; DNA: TGTGCCAGCAGCCAAGCCTCTTCCCCCGAAGAGACCCAGTACTTC
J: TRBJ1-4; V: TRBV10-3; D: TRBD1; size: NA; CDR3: CAISGQGNNEKLFF; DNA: TGTGCCATCAGTGGACAGGGGAATAATGAAAAACTGTTTTTT
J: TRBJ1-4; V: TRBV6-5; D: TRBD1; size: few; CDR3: CASSSGTGGEEKLFF; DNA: TGTGCCAGCAGCTCCGGGACAGGGGGCGAGGAAAAACTGTTTTTT
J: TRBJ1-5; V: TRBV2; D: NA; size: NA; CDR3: CASSTNRVQPQHF; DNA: TGTGCCAGCAGTACTAACAGGGTCCAGCCCCAGCATTTT
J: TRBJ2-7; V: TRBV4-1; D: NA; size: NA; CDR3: CASSQDRTGEQYF; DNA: TGCGCCAGCAGCCAAGATCGGACGGGGGAGCAGTACTTC
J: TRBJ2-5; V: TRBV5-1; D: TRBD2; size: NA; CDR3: CASSHGLGLREAETQYF; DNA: TGCGCCAGCAGCCACGGCCTGGGACTCCGGGAGGCGGAGACCCAGTACTTC